The subject of this entry is one T cell receptor beta chain. Its target is unknown. These data are taken from a study of T cells in localized non-small cell lung cancer. Findings of the study overall: Increased T cell density in blood showed an association with longer overall survival. Sequencing covered just one tumor region, so heterogeneity cannot be ruled out. Of the top 100 tumor clones, median 57 were in adjacent lung, some 29 among its top 100.

Clones were read by immunoSEQ multiplex PCR, and TCRdb kept only the in-frame ones, dropping some. The sample carries over 1,500 clones, roughly 19% recorded once. Lung adjacent to the tumor, free of atypia, was sampled at least 2 cm from its margin. The V and J ends lost 8 bases and 9 bases, in that order; junction bases with no gene match: 14. Germline CDR1 GTSNPN, CDR2 SVGIG (reference sequence). This CDR3 region has 13 residues. The chain has TRBV30 and TRBJ2-7, with 9 bases lining up with TRBD1. This specimen consisted of normal lung tissue next to the tumor, obtained before any cancer treatment. This clonotype was obtained from a woman aged 35-75 years with stage I lung adenocarcinoma. CDR3 DNA: TGTGCCAGTCCGGGACAGGGAGGATTTGGGCAGTACTTC. Its protein product is CASPGQGGFGQYF.